The 8 T cell receptor beta chains below all came from one sample that was sequenced in a study of vaccination effects on CD4 cells after COVID-19. Viral peptide pools were used in the ViraFEST assay to expand antigen-specific CD4+ T cells, and sequencing came afterward. At the end of 10 days of culture, CD4+ T cells were isolated. This person's SARS-CoV-2 infection, confirmed by PCR, occurred between March and December 2020. The antigens these receptors bind are not known. The assay was immunoSEQ multiplex PCR, and TCRdb's table has in-frame clones only and misses some. The table shows roughly 54,000 clones, with around three quarters occurring only once. Specimen: CD4+ T cells from PBMCs cultured with HIV peptides, collected before COVID-19 vaccination. Subset noted: HIV-1 Nef peptide pool negative control/reference culture. The receptor source for this set is a human donor who had a prior SARS-CoV-2 infection.

This clone was found a few times. The chain couples TRBV14 to TRBJ1-4; D may be TRBD1 (5 bases). CDR1 is SGHDN, CDR2 FVKESK, per germline. Trimming cost V 3 bases and J 12 bases, with 11 bases left between them. The CDR3 loop spans 12 amino acids. The DNA for the CDR3 is TGTGCCAGCAGCCATACTCGGGGCCAACTGTTTTTT. Amino acid sequence: CASSHTRGQLFF.

This clone was found a few times. The chain is built from TRBV15 and TRBJ2-2; D gene unclear. The CDR3 is 13 residues long. CDR1 is LNHNV and CDR2 is YYDKDF in the germline V gene (reference sequence). The V end was cut by 1 base, the J end by 8 bases, with 8 bases between. Here the CDR3 reads CATSRVRSGELFF. The CDR3 DNA is TGTGCCACCAGCAGAGTCCGGTCTGGGGAGCTGTTTTTT. Supplemented by reference TRBV15 and TRBJ2-2, the full variable domain reads DAMVIQNPRYQVTQFGKPVTLSCSQTLNHNVMYWYQQKSSQAPKLLFHYYDKDFNNEADTPDNFQSRRPNTSFCFLDIRSPGLGDTAMYLCATSRVRSGELFFGEGSRLTVL.

The CDR3: CASSPTGTAPETQYF. DNA of the CDR3: TGTGCCAGCAGCCCCACCGGGACCGCACCTGAGACCCAGTACTTC. The chain is built from TRBV9 and TRBJ2-5; TRBD1 or TRBD2 may be the D gene (5 bases each). V dropped 4 bases and J dropped 5 bases, with 18 bases sitting between them. The CDR3 is made up of 15 amino acids. The germline gives CDR1 SGDLS, CDR2 YYNGEE.

The chain recombines TRBV20-1 with TRBJ2-5, with D hard to call. Trimming pared 3 bases from V and 5 bases from J, leaving 7 bases between. Looked up from germline, CDR1 is DFQATT and CDR2 is SNEGSKA (reference sequence). The length of the CDR3 is 11 residues. The CDR3 nucleotides are TGCAGTGCTAGTGGCGTGGAGACCCAGTACTTC. It specifies CSASGVETQYF.

The rearrangement links TRBV5-4 to TRBJ2-7; 7 nucleotides align to TRBD1. Germline lookup yields CDR1 SGHNT and CDR2 YYREEE (reference sequence). There are 14 residues in the CDR3. V was clipped by 4 bases and J by 3 bases; unmatched bases: 7. Here the CDR3 reads CASSQGTDGYEQYF. CDR3 bases: TGTGCCAGCAGCCAAGGGACAGACGGCTACGAGCAGTACTTC. Together with reference TRBV5-4 and TRBJ2-7, the CDR3 gives the full variable domain: ETGVTQSPTHLIKTRGQQVTLRCSSQSGHNTVSWYQQALGQGPQFIFQYYREEENGRGNFPPRFSGLQFPNYSSELNVNALELDDSALYLCASSQGTDGYEQYFGPGTRLTVT.

This clone has just a few counts. This sample also contains other DNA sequences that code for the same CDR3. The chain employs TRBV9 and TRBJ2-1; unclear D gene. Trimming took 2 bases from V and 0 from J, leaving 6 bases between them. Germline CDR1 and CDR2: SGDLS and YYNGEE. CDR3 length: 14 amino acids. The DNA for the CDR3 is TGTGCCAGCAGCGTCGCTAGCTCCTACAATGAGCAGTTCTTC. Its protein product is CASSVASSYNEQFF.

This clone has just a few counts. This chain connects TRBV18 to TRBJ2-5; the D gene is possibly TRBD2 (6 bases). In germline, CDR1 is KGHSH, CDR2 LQKENI. The CDR3 is made up of 15 amino acids. Between the trimmed V and J ends, which lost 2 bases and 6 bases, there was a span of 16 bases. The CDR3 reads CASSPTAGRRKTQYF. CDR3 in DNA: TGTGCCAGCTCACCAACGGCAGGGAGGAGAAAGACCCAGTACTTC.

This chain uses TRBV18 with TRBJ2-3, with TRBD2 matching over 8 bases. The germline CDR1 and CDR2 sequences are KGHSH and LQKENI. The junction had 11 bases not matched to a gene; V was cut back by 6 bases and J by 0 bases. The CDR3 consists of 17 residues. DNA of the CDR3: TGTGCCAGCTCCCTATCCCAAGCGGGGGTTAGCACAGATACGCAGTATTTT. Translated, it gives CASSLSQAGVSTDTQYF.